The 8 T cell receptor beta chains in this list originate from one sample, sequenced in a study of tumor-infiltrating lymphocytes in primary liver carcinoma. Extraction also yielded germline DNA, while blood RNA was obtained from unsorted whole blood. A primer matching the constant region was used to make TCR beta cDNA from 450 to 550 ng of total RNA. Libraries of TCR beta came from three nested multiplex PCR rounds with slightly modified ARM-PCR. Each of the first two PCR rounds ran approximately 11 cycles with TRBV1-TRBV30 forward and C-beta reverse primers. In TCRdb, the multiplex PCR reads were re-called with MiXCR into one record per CDR3 protein. The data contain about 330,000 distinct CDR3 sequences, 65% of them singletons. The sample taken for sequencing was peripheral blood. These receptors all come from a man aged 35-49 years with primary liver carcinoma and hepatitis B virus infection.

A single count supports this clonotype. A single base separates this from a much larger clone, so it may be a read error. The CDR3 here is CASSLERGQGSSVSNQPQHF. The CDR3, as DNA: TGTGCCAGCAGCCTGGAGAGGGGACAGGGGTCGAGTGTTAGCAATCAGCCCCAGCATTTT. The J gene is TRBJ1-5, the V gene TRBV6-1; 10 nucleotides match TRBD1. CDR1 MNHNS and CDR2 SASEGT come from the germline V gene. The V and J ends lost 6 bases and 0 bases, in that order; junction bases with no gene match: 17. The CDR3 length is 20 residues.

In the case of this clonotype: An end of the junction does not agree with germline; a read error may underlie this. The genes are TRBV10-3 and TRBJ2-1; 7 bases fit TRBD2. Germline CDR1 reads ENHRY; CDR2 reads SYGVKD. The CDR3 loop spans 14 amino acids. The CDR3 DNA reads as TGTGCCATCAGTGAGTCGGGAGGGTACAATGGGCAGTTCTTC. Its protein is CAISESGGYNGQFF.

Details on this clonotype: A much more abundant neighbour one base away suggests this may be a read error. This sequence joins TRBV4-3 and TRBJ2-1, with TRBD1 as a possible D gene (6 bases). The CDR3 contains 15 residues. Trimming pared 0 bases from V and 8 bases from J, leaving 14 bases between. Per germline, CDR1 LGHNA and CDR2 YSLEER. DNA of the CDR3: TGCGCCAGCAGCCAAGAGGCTACCCAGGGGTATGAGCAGTTCTTC. Translation gives CASSQEATQGYEQFF.

As for this clonotype: Sequence at one end of the junction differs from germline and may be a read error. The chain joins TRBV11-2 to TRBJ2-3; 7 bases match TRBD1. This CDR3 contains 14 residues. The V gene's germline CDR1 is SGHAT and CDR2 FQNNGV. The chain's CDR3 is CASSHRLGTDAQYF. CDR3 coding DNA: TGTGCCAGCAGCCACAGGCTTGGGACAGATGCGCAGTATTTT.

The V and J genes are TRBV6-5 and TRBJ2-5; TRBD2 agrees at 10 bases. Germline CDR1 MNHEY, CDR2 SVGAGI. Unmatched junction bases numbered 11, after V lost 6 bases and J lost 7 bases. The length of the CDR3 is 15 residues. CDR3: CASRKGLACLGTQYF. CDR3 DNA: TGTGCCAGCAGAAAGGGACTAGCGTGCCTCGGGACCCAGTACTTC.

In its sample, this clonotype was seen many times. The rearrangement joins TRBV10-2 to TRBJ2-1; 8 bases are shared with TRBD1. With 2 bases clipped from V and 10 bases from J, the junction kept 1 base outside the gene matches. Germline lookup yields CDR1 WSHSY and CDR2 SAAADI. This CDR3 spans 12 amino acids. CDR3 bases: TGCGCCAGCAGTGAGAACAGGGGGGAGCAGTTCTTC. Translated: CASSENRGEQFF.

In its sample, this clonotype was seen many times. The gene calls are TRBV11-3 and TRBJ2-7; a weak D match, TRBD1 (6 bases). This CDR3 region has 13 residues. V lost 5 bases to trimming and J lost 6 bases, with 14 bases between them. The germline V gene has CDR1 SGHNT and CDR2 YENEEA. The CDR3 sequence is CASSPTRGSEQYF. The CDR3, as DNA: TGTGCCAGCAGCCCTACCAGGGGATCCGAGCAGTACTTC.

Note on this clonotype: A read error may produce the germline difference seen at one junction end. The CDR3 nucleotides are TGTGTCAGCAGCGTAGTACAGGCCAATGAGCAGTTCTTC. Amino acid sequence: CVSSVVQANEQFF. The chain is built from TRBV5-6 and TRBJ2-1, with a weak D call TRBD1 (5 bases). This CDR3 has 13 amino acids. CDR1 SGHDT and CDR2 YYEEEE come from the germline V gene. The full variable domain, its missing parts supplied by reference TRBV5-6 and TRBJ2-1, is DAGVTQSPTHLIKTRGQQVTLRCSPKSGHDTVSWYQQALGQGPQFIFQYYEEEERQRGNFPDRFSGHQFPNYSSELNVNALLLGDSALYLCVSSVVQANEQFFGPGTRLTVL.